This T cell receptor (beta chain) is from a study of monozygotic twins with inflammatory bowel disease. Germline assignment: CDR1 LNHDA and CDR2 SQIVND (reference sequence). This CDR3 comprises 14 residues. Study results and caveats: Healthy co-twins had higher TCRbeta inverse Simpson diversity than their IBD twins.

TCRdb reprocessed the 5' RACE reads, keeping one entry per CDR3 protein, no DNA. This table holds approximately 420,000 distinct CDR3 sequences. Comments on this clonotype: The target antigen is unknown.

The sample was blood. The V call is TRBV19, the J call TRBJ1-5; the D gene TCRdb calls, TRBD1, cannot be checked with no DNA. The source of this sequence is a human donor with ulcerative colitis or Crohn's disease, or a healthy co-twin of an affected twin (not recorded which). CDR3 sequence reads: CASKPDRGAQPQHF.